A single sample is the source of the 19 T cell receptor beta chains below, sequenced in a study of CD4 T cells in relation to SARS-CoV-2 and coronaviruses. CD4+ T cells from unexposed donors were obtained before the COVID-19 pandemic (2011-2018). Method: immunoSEQ multiplex PCR; TCRdb's copy keeps in-frame clones and lacks some. The sample has 60,000 or so clones, 94% seen once; the top ten hold roughly 0.14%. Specimen: naive CD4+ T cells from PBMCs. Subset indicated: naive CD4+ T cells isolated by negative enrichment. The receptors were gathered from a human donor in good health.

This chain links TRBV28 with TRBJ2-3, with TRBD2 matching over 9 bases. V lost 6 bases and J lost 0; bases outside the gene matches: 4. Germline V lookup: CDR1 MDHEN, CDR2 SYDVKM. The CDR3 sequence is 15 residues long. The CDR3 DNA follows: TGTGCCAGCAGCAAGACTAGCGGAAGCACAGATACGCAGTATTTT. Protein product: CASSKTSGSTDTQYF.

The chain employs TRBV7-9 and TRBJ2-1, with a weak D call TRBD1 (6 bases). Trimming took off 0 bases at V and 5 bases at J, with 8 bases between the two ends. Germline loops: CDR1 SEHNR, CDR2 FQNEAQ (reference sequence). The CDR3 contains 14 residues. In nucleotides, the CDR3 is TGTGCCAGCAGCTTAGCCCACAGGGACAATGAGCAGTTCTTC. It yields the protein CASSLAHRDNEQFF.

A single count supports this clone. This chain joins TRBV11-3 and TRBJ2-7; 9 bases line up with TRBD1. CDR1 and CDR2 from the germline V gene are SGHNT and YENEEA. Trimming took 5 bases from V and 7 from J; bases not matched to a gene: 12. The CDR3 has 15 residues. The CDR3 bases are TGTGCCAGCAGCCCCGGGGACAGGGTCTTAGGGGAGCAGTACTTC. Translation gives CASSPGDRVLGEQYF. Based on the CDR3 plus reference TRBV11-3 and TRBJ2-7, the full variable domain is EAGVVQSPRYKIIEKKQPVAFWCNPISGHNTLYWYLQNLGQGPELLIRYENEEAVDDSQLPKDRFSAERLKGVDSTLKIQPAELGDSAVYLCASSPGDRVLGEQYFGPGTRLTVT.

This rearrangement joins TRBV14 to TRBJ1-5; D is unresolved. V was shortened by 3 bases and J by 2 bases, with 20 bases between the two germline ends. Per germline, CDR1 SGHDN and CDR2 FVKESK. This CDR3 spans 18 amino acids. CDR3 in DNA: TGTGCCAGCAGCCAGCCTTGGGAAGGGAGGTTTGGCAATCAGCCCCAGCATTTT. Its translation is CASSQPWEGRFGNQPQHF.

The CDR3 region is CASSRGQGAGQPQHF. In DNA form, the CDR3 reads TGTGCCAGCTCCCGGGGACAGGGGGCTGGACAGCCCCAGCATTTT. The gene calls are TRBV18 and TRBJ1-5, with TRBD1 matching 12 bases. Germline loops: CDR1 KGHSH, CDR2 LQKENI. The V and J ends lost 6 bases and 7 bases, in that order; junction bases with no gene match: 7. The CDR3 is made up of 15 amino acids.

V gene TRBV7-9 combines with J gene TRBJ2-2, with D possibly being TRBD2 (6 bases). Trimming removed 5 bases from V and 4 bases from J, with 20 bases in between. Germline V gene data show CDR1 as SEHNR and CDR2 as FQNEAQ (reference sequence). The CDR3 is 17 amino acids. CDR3 amino acids: CASSHFGRGMFTGELFF. In DNA form, the CDR3 reads TGTGCCAGCAGCCACTTTGGGCGCGGGATGTTCACCGGGGAGCTGTTTTTT. The variable domain in full, completed from reference TRBV7-9 and TRBJ2-2, reads DTGVSQNPRHKITKRGQNVTFRCDPISEHNRLYWYRQTLGQGPEFLTYFQNEAQLEKSRLLSDRFSAERPKGSFSTLEIQRTEQGDSAMYLCASSHFGRGMFTGELFFGEGSRLTVL.

J is TRBJ2-6 and V is TRBV7-3, with 12 bases matching TRBD2. The trim removed 3 bases at V and 9 bases at J, leaving 3 bases unmatched. The CDR3 spans 15 residues. Germline V CDR1 and CDR2: SGHTA, FQGTGA. CDR3 sequence reads: CASSFGLAGYNVLTF. CDR3 bases: TGTGCCAGCAGCTTCGGACTAGCGGGATACAACGTCCTGACTTTC.

The chain joins TRBV5-1 to TRBJ1-4; D gene uncertain. The CDR3 runs to 13 residues. Germline V gives CDR1 SGHRS, CDR2 YFSETQ. V was trimmed by 0 bases and J by 5 bases, leaving 5 bases between them. DNA for the CDR3: TGCGCCAGCAGCTTGGTTGGGAATGAAAAACTGTTTTTT. It specifies CASSLVGNEKLFF.

This chain joins TRBV5-4 and TRBJ1-6, with a tentative D call TRBD1 (6 bases). Germline V CDR1 and CDR2: SGHNT, YYREEE (reference sequence). The CDR3 sequence is 15 residues long. V was trimmed by 1 base and J by 5 bases, leaving 10 bases between them. The CDR3 region has the DNA TGTGCCAGCAGCTTGTGGACAGCAAATAATTCACCCCTCCACTTT. This sequence encodes CASSLWTANNSPLHF.

This sequence joins TRBV3-1 (or the pseudogene TRBV3-2) and TRBJ2-2; maybe TRBD1 (6 bases). The V gene's germline CDR1 is LGHDT and CDR2 YNNKEL (reference sequence). Trimming removed 3 bases from V and 5 bases from J, with 16 bases in between. CDR3 length: 16 amino acids. The CDR3 coding sequence is TGTGCCAGCAGCCAGCCTGGGACCCAGGGGACCGGGGAGCTGTTTTTT. This codes for CASSQPGTQGTGELFF.

J is TRBJ2-7 and V is TRBV18; perhaps TRBD2 as D (5 bases). CDR3 length: 16 residues. The germline gives CDR1 KGHSH, CDR2 LQKENI. The V end was cut by 4 bases, the J end by 0 bases, with 16 bases between. CDR3 coding DNA: TGTGCCAGCTCACTAACCCGGACTGGGAACTCCTACGAGCAGTACTTC. This gives the protein CASSLTRTGNSYEQYF. Based on the CDR3 plus reference TRBV18 and TRBJ2-7, the full variable domain is NAGVMQNPRHLVRRRGQEARLRCSPMKGHSHVYWYRQLPEEGLKFMVYLQKENIIDESGMPKERFSAEFPKEGPSILRIQQVVRGDSAAYFCASSLTRTGNSYEQYFGPGTRLTVT.

This CDR3 reads CASSLLQGAGNTIYF. The CDR3 bases are TGTGCCAGCAGCTTACTACAGGGGGCGGGAAACACCATATATTTT. The rearrangement uses TRBV7-6 and TRBJ1-3, with 9 nucleotides matching TRBD1. Germline V gene sequence: CDR1 SGHVS, CDR2 FNYEAQ. J gave up 4 bases and V 2 bases, and 3 bases lay outside the gene matches. The CDR3 is 15 amino acids.

This chain links TRBV6-5 with TRBJ1-4; tentative D call: TRBD1 (5 bases). Trimming left V 4 bases short and J 3 bases short, with 15 bases between. CDR3 length equals 16 residues. Germline V gene sequence: CDR1 MNHEY, CDR2 SVGAGI. The CDR3 DNA reads TGTGCCAGCAGTTCCGGGGCGGCCCTTGCTAATGAAAAACTGTTTTTT. Amino acids: CASSSGAALANEKLFF.

V usage is TRBV6-6 and J usage is TRBJ1-2; D call uncertain. V was cut by 6 bases and J by 0 bases, with 11 bases left in between. CDR1 MNHNY and CDR2 SVGAGI come from the germline V gene (reference sequence). The CDR3 is 14 amino acids. The CDR3, as DNA: TGTGCCAGCAGCCCGGACGACACTAACTATGGCTACACCTTC. Amino acids: CASSPDDTNYGYTF.

The chain joins TRBV2 to TRBJ1-1; 8 nucleotides agree with TRBD1. Trimming at V came to 6 bases and at J to 6 bases, leaving 9 bases not matched to a gene. CDR1 is SNHLY and CDR2 is FYNNEI in the germline V gene. The CDR3 runs 14 residues. CDR3 sequence reads: CASRPQGDKAEAFF. The CDR3, as DNA: TGTGCCAGCAGACCACAGGGGGACAAAGCTGAAGCTTTCTTT.

The V gene is TRBV28, the J gene TRBJ2-7; D is unclear. Per the germline V gene, CDR1 is MDHEN and CDR2 is SYDVKM. This CDR3 is 11 amino acids long. Trimming removed 3 bases at V and 4 bases at J, with 4 bases between. In DNA, the CDR3 is TGTGCCAGCAGTTTCTCGTACGAGCAGTACTTC. As protein: CASSFSYEQYF.

The rearrangement uses TRBV19 and TRBJ1-1, with 9 bases fitting TRBD1. This CDR3 spans 16 amino acids. J lost 1 base, V lost 5 bases, and 8 bases had no gene match. Germline CDR1 is LNHDA and CDR2 is SQIVND (reference sequence). In DNA form, the CDR3 reads TGTGCCAGTAGTCCAACAGGGGGCGTCCGGAACACTGAAGCTTTCTTT. As protein: CASSPTGGVRNTEAFF.

The V call is TRBV5-8, the J call TRBJ2-3, with 7 bases fitting TRBD1. Germline trimming cut 4 bases from V and 5 bases from J; bases unmatched to any gene: 10. Germline CDR1 SGHTS, CDR2 YDEGEE. The CDR3 totals 15 residues. The CDR3 loop is CASSRDSIRKDTQYF. In DNA, the CDR3 is TGTGCCAGCAGCCGGGACAGCATAAGAAAAGATACGCAGTATTTT. Using reference TRBV5-8 and TRBJ2-3 for the parts outside the CDR3, the full variable domain is EAGVTQSPTHLIKTRGQQATLRCSPISGHTSVYWYQQALGLGLQFLLWYDEGEERNRGNFPPRFSGRQFPNYSSELNVNALELEDSALYLCASSRDSIRKDTQYFGPGTRLTVL.

The chain recombines TRBV24-1 with TRBJ1-1; TRBD1 agrees at 8 bases. V gave up 7 bases and J gave up 1 base; unmatched junction bases: 4. Germline CDR1 reads KGHDR; CDR2 reads SFDVKD. This CDR3 is built from 14 residues. The DNA of the CDR3 is TGTGCCACCAGGAAGGACAGGGAGAACACTGAAGCTTTCTTT. Translating gives CATRKDRENTEAFF.